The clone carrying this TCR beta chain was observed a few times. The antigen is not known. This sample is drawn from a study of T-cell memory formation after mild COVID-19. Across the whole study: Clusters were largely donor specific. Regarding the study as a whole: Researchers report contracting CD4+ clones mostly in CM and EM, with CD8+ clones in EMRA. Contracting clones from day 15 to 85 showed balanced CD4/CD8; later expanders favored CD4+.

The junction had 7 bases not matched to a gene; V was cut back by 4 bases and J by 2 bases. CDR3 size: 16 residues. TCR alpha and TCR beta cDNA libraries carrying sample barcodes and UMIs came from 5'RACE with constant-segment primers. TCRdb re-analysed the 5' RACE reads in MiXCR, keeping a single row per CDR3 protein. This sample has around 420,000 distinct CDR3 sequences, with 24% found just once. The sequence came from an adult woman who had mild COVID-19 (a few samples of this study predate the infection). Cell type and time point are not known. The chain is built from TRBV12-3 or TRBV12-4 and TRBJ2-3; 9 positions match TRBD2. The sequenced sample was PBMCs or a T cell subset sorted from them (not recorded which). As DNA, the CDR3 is TGTGCCAGCAGTTCTCGGACTAGCGACGCCACAGATACGCAGTATTTT. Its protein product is CASSSRTSDATDTQYF.